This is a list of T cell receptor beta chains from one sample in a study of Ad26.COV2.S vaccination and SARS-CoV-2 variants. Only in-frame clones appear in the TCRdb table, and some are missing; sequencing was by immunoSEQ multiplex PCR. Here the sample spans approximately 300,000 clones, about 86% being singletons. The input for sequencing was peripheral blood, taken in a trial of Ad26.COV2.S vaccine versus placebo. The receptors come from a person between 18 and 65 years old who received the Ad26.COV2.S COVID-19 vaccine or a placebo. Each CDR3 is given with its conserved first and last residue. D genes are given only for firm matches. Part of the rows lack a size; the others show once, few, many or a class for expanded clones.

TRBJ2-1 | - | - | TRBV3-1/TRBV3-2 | TGTGCCAGCAGCCAAGATCTTCTTGGGGTTGAGCAGTTCTTC | CASSQDLLGVEQFF
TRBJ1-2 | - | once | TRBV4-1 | TGCGCCAGCAGCGCCTCACCCGGGAACTATGGCTACACCTTC | CASSASPGNYGYTF
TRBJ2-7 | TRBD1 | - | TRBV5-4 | TGTGCCAGCAGCGCGTACGGGACAGGAACTTACGAGCAGTACTTC | CASSAYGTGTYEQYF
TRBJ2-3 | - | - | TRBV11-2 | TGTGCCAGCAGCCTAAGGGGCAGCACAGATACGCAGTATTTT | CASSLRGSTDTQYF
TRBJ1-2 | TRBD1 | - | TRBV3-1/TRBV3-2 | TGTGCCAGCAGCCAAGAGACAGGGAACTATGGCTACACCTTC | CASSQETGNYGYTF
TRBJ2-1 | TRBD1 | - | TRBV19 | TGTGCCAGTAGTATCATTTCAGGGGGACCTTACAATGAGCAGTTCTTC | CASSIISGGPYNEQFF
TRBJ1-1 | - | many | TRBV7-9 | TGTGCCAGCTCCACCCGAGTAGCAGGGACTGAAGCTTTCTTT | CASSTRVAGTEAFF
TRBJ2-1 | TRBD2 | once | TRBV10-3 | TGTGCCATCAGGAGCGGGGTCTACAATGAGCAGTTCTTC | CAIRSGVYNEQFF
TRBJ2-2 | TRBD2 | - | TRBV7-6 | TGTGCCAGCAGCTCCGGGACTAGCGGGGGGAGGCACACCGGGGAGCTGTTTTTT | CASSSGTSGGRHTGELFF
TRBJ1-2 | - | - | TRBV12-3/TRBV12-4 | TGTGCCAGCAGCGACAGATCCTGGAGGGGCTACACCTTC | CASSDRSWRGYTF
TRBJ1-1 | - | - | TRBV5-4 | TGTGCCAGCAGCTTGGCTACAGGACAAGATACTGAAGCTTTCTTT | CASSLATGQDTEAFF
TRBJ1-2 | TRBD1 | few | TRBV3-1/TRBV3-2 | TGTGCCAGCAGCCTTCAACCCCCGAAGCAGGGGGTACTACTTTCCTATGGCTACACCTTC | CASSLQPPKQGVLLSYGYTF
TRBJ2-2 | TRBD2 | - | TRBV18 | TGTGCCAGCTCACGACTAGCGGCGAACACCGGGGAGCTGTTTTTT | CASSRLAANTGELFF
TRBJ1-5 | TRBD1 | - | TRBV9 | TGTGCCAGCAGCGTTAGCGGCCAGGGGGGTCAGCCCCAGCATTTT | CASSVSGQGGQPQHF
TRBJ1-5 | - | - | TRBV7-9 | TGTGCCAGCAGCACCCGATCCGGTCAGCCCCAGCATTTT | CASSTRSGQPQHF
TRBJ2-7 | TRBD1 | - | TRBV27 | TGTGCCAGCAATCCGGGACAGCGATTGAACGAGCAGTACTTC | CASNPGQRLNEQYF
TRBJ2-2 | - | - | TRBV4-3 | TGCGCCAGCAGCCAAGATTCAGGGTTGGAGCTGTTTTTT | CASSQDSGLELFF
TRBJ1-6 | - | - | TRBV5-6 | TGTGCCAGCAGCTCCAGATTACAGGGTATGGATTCACCCCTCCACTTT | CASSSRLQGMDSPLHF
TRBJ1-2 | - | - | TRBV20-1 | TGCAGTGCTGTGACCCTGAGAGGCTACACCTTC | CSAVTLRGYTF
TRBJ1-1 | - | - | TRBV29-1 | TGCAGCGTTCGATTAAGGGCCGTGACTGAAGCTTTCTTT | CSVRLRAVTEAFF
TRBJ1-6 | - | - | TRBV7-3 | TGTGCCAGCAGCTTAGGGGGTAAGGGTTCACCCCTCCACTTT | CASSLGGKGSPLHF
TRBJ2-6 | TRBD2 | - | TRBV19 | TGTGCCAGTAGTATCGATAGCGGGTTTGGGGCCAACGTCCTGACTTTC | CASSIDSGFGANVLTF
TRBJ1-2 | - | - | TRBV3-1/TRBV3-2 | TGTGCCAGCAGCCTAAGCGGGGGATCACTCGGGTACACCTTC | CASSLSGGSLGYTF
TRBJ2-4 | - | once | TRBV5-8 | TGTGCCAGCAGCTTGAAGGGGCCGAAAGAAAACATTCAGTACTTC | CASSLKGPKENIQYF
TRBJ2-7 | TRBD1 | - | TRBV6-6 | TGTGCCAGCAGTCGAACCGGGACAGGGGCCTCCTACGAGCAGTACTTC | CASSRTGTGASYEQYF
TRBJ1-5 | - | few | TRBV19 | TGTGCCAGTAGTATGGGGGGTAATTGGAATCAGCCCCAGCATTTT | CASSMGGNWNQPQHF
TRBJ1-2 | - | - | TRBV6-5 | TGTGCCAGCAGTCAAACAGGGTCCGGTGGCTACACCTTC | CASSQTGSGGYTF
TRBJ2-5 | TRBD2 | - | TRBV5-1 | TGCGCCAGCAGCTTGGGGCTAGCGGGGGGCCCTGGGGAGACCCAGTACTTC | CASSLGLAGGPGETQYF
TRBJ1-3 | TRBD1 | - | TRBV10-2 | TGCGCCAGCAAAAGACAGGGTGACTCTGGAAACACCATATATTTT | CASKRQGDSGNTIYF
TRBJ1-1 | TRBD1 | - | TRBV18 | TGTGCCAGCTCACGGGACAGTTCGGACACTGAAGCTTTCTTT | CASSRDSSDTEAFF
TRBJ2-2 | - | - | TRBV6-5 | TGTGCCAGCAGTCTTTACACCGGGGAGCTGTTTTTT | CASSLYTGELFF
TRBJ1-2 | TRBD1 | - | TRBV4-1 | TGCGCCAGCAGCCAAGCTGGAACAGGGGTTGGCTACACCTTC | CASSQAGTGVGYTF
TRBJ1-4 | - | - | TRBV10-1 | TGCGCCAGCAGCCCGACGGAGGGGCGGGAAAAACTGTTTTTT | CASSPTEGREKLFF
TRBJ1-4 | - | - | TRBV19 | TGTGCCAGTAGTATTCTCGGGCCGTCTAATGAAAAACTGTTTTTT | CASSILGPSNEKLFF
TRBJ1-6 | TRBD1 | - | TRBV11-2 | TGTGCCAGCAGCTCCGGGACAGTTAATTCACCCCTCCACTTT | CASSSGTVNSPLHF
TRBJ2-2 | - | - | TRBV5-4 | TGTGCCAGCAGCTTGACAGGGCAGGCCGGGGAGCTGTTTTTT | CASSLTGQAGELFF
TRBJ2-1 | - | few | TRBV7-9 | TGTGCCAGCAGCTTAGCGTCCGGGGTTGGTGAGCAGTTCTTC | CASSLASGVGEQFF
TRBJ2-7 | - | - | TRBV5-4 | TGTGCCAGCAGCTTGGGATCAGGGTCGAGCTCCTACGAGCAGTACTTC | CASSLGSGSSSYEQYF
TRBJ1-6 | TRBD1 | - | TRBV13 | TGTGCCAGCAGCCTCCGGGACAGGGGGTTTTCACCCCTCCACTTT | CASSLRDRGFSPLHF
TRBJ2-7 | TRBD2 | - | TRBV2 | TGTGCCAGCAGGGGAGGGACGGGGAAGTACGAGCAGTACTTC | CASRGGTGKYEQYF
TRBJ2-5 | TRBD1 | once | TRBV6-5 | TGTGCCAGCAGTCGGCAGGGGGCAAAGTTGACCCAGTACTTC | CASSRQGAKLTQYF
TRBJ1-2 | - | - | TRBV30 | TGTGCCTGGAGTGTTTGGACAGATGGCTACACCTTC | CAWSVWTDGYTF
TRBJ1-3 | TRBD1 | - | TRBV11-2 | TGTGCCAGCAGCCCGACAGGGGGAAGCACCATATATTTT | CASSPTGGSTIYF
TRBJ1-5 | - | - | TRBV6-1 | TGTGCCAGCAGTGAAGGTTTCGGACAATGGCCCCAGCATTTT | CASSEGFGQWPQHF
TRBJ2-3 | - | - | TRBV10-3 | TGTGCCGCTCAAGACGGGAGCGCAGATACGCAGTATTTT | CAAQDGSADTQYF
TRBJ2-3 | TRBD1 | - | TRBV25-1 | TGTGCCAGCAGTGAACCCGGGACAGGGGTAGATACGCAGTATTTT | CASSEPGTGVDTQYF